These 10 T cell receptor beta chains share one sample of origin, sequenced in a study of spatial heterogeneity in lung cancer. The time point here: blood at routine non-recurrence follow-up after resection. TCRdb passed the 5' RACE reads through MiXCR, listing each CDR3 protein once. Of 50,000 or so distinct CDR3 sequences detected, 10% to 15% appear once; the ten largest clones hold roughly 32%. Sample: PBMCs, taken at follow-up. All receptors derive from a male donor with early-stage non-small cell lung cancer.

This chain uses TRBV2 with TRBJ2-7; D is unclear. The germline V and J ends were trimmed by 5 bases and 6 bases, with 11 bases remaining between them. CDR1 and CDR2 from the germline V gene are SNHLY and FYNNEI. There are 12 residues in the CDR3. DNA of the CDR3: TGTGCCAGCAGTCCAGAGGTGGGCGAGCAGTACTTC. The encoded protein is CASSPEVGEQYF.

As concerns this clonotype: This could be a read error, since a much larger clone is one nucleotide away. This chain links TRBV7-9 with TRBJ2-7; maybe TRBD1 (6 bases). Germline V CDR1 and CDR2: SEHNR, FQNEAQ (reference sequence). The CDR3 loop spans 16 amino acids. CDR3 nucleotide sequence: TGTACCAGCCGACCCATCCCCGGAACAGGGTCCTACGAGCAGTACTTC. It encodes CTSRPIPGTGSYEQYF. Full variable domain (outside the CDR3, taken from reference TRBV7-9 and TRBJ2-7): DTGVSQNPRHKITKRGQNVTFRCDPISEHNRLYWYRQTLGQGPEFLTYFQNEAQLEKSRLLSDRFSAERPKGSFSTLEIQRTEQGDSAMYLCTSRPIPGTGSYEQYFGPGTRLTVT.

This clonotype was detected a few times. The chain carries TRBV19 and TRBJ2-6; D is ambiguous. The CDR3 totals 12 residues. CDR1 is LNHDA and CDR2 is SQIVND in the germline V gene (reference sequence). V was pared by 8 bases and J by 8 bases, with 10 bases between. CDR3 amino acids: CASYMWPNVLTF. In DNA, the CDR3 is TGTGCCAGTTACATGTGGCCCAACGTCCTGACTTTC.

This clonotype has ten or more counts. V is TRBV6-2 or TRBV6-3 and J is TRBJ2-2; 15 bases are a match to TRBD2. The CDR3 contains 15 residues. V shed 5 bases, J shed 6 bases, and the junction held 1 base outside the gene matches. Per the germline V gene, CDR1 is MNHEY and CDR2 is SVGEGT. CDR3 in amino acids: CASSRTSGRAGELFF. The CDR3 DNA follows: TGTGCCAGCAGTCGGACTAGCGGGAGGGCCGGGGAGCTGTTTTTT.

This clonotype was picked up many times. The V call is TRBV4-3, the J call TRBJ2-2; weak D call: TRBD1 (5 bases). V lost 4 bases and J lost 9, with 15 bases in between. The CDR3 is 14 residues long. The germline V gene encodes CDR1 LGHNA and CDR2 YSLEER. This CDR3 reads CASSLEGAPRELFF. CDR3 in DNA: TGCGCCAGCAGCCTTGAAGGGGCCCCCAGGGAGCTGTTTTTT.

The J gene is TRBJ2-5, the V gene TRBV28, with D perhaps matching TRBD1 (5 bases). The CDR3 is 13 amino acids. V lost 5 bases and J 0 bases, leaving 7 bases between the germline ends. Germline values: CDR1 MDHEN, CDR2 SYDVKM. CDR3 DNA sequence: TGTGCCAGCAGTAGGGGTAACCAAGAGACCCAGTACTTC. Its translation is CASSRGNQETQYF. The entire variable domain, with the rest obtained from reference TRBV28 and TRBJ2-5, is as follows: DVKVTQSSRYLVKRTGEKVFLECVQDMDHENMFWYRQDPGLGLRLIYFSYDVKMKEKGDIPEGYSVSREKKERFSLILESASTNQTSMYLCASSRGNQETQYFGPGTRLLVL.

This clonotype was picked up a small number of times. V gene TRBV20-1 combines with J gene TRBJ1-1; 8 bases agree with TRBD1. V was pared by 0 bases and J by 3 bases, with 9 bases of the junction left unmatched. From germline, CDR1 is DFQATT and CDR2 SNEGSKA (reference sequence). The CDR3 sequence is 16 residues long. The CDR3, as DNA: TGCAGTGCTAGAGATCGGAACAGGGGGTATGACACTGAAGCTTTCTTT. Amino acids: CSARDRNRGYDTEAFF.

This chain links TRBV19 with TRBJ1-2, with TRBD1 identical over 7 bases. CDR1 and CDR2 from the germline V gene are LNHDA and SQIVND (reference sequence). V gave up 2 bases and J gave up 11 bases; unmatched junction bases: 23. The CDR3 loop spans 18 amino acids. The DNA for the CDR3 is TGTGCCAGTAGTATAAGCCCCGACTGGACAGGCCGATCGTCCGTTTACACCTTC. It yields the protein CASSISPDWTGRSSVYTF.

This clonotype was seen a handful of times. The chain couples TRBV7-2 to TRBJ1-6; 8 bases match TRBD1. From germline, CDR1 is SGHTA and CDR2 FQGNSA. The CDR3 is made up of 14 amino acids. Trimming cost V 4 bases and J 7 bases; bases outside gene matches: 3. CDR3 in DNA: TGTGCCAGCAGCTCATACAGGGGGAATTCACCCCTCCACTTT. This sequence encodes CASSSYRGNSPLHF.

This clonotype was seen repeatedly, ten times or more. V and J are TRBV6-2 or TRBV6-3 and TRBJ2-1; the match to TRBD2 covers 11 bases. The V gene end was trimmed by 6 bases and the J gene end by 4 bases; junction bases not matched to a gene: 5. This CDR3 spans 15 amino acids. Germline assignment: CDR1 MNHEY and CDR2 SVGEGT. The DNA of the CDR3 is TGTGCCAGCAGCTATCTAGCGGGGGGTTACAATGAGCAGTTCTTC. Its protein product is CASSYLAGGYNEQFF.